The 21 T cell receptor beta chains reported below all come from one sample, sequenced in a study of T cells in tuberculosis. The table came from immunoSEQ multiplex PCR; TCRdb's copy has only in-frame clones and leaves some out. Among 25,000 to 35,000 clones listed, under 95% were seen once. Time point described: new active TB diagnosis, blood taken before or within 7 days of starting treatment. The material sequenced was PBMCs, taken at tuberculosis diagnosis. These receptors all stem from an adult with tuberculosis.

The chain links TRBV19 to TRBJ1-1; 8 bases fit TRBD1. V was pared by 5 bases and J by 1 base, with 6 bases of the junction left unmatched. CDR1 and CDR2 from the germline V gene are LNHDA and SQIVND (reference sequence). The CDR3 consists of 15 residues. The CDR3 nucleotides are TGTGCCAGTAGTCTATGGACAGGGACGAACACTGAAGCTTTCTTT. The encoded protein is CASSLWTGTNTEAFF.

This clone showed up just a few times. The genes are TRBV2 and TRBJ2-7, with D perhaps matching TRBD2 (5 bases). Germline lookup yields CDR1 SNHLY and CDR2 FYNNEI. The V end lost 8 bases, the J end lost 2 bases, and 10 bases lay between the germline ends. The CDR3 covers 12 residues. CDR3 in DNA: TGTGCCAGCGGGCCCGGGGCCTACGAGCAGTACTTC. Amino acid sequence: CASGPGAYEQYF.

A single count supports this clone. The chain uses TRBV7-8 and TRBJ1-1; 8 bases are shared with TRBD1. The CDR3 covers 15 residues. Germline CDR1 reads SGHVS; CDR2 reads FQNEAQ. V gave up 5 bases and J gave up 1 base; unmatched junction bases: 6. The CDR3 nucleotides are TGTGCCAGCAGCCCCCAGACAGGGGCGAACACTGAAGCTTTCTTT. The encoded protein is CASSPQTGANTEAFF.

V is TRBV23-1 and J is TRBJ1-5; 8 positions agree with TRBD1. TRBV23-1 counts as an open reading frame of uncertain function. J gave up 2 bases and V 3 bases, and 6 bases lay outside the gene matches. The CDR3 has 16 residues. The CDR3 nucleotides are TGCGCCAGCAGTCAGCGGACAGGGCAAGGCAATCAGCCCCAGCATTTT. Amino acids: CASSQRTGQGNQPQHF.

This chain connects TRBV30 to TRBJ1-1, with no clear D. The germline V and J ends were trimmed by 2 bases and 10 bases, with 14 bases remaining between them. CDR1 is GTSNPN, CDR2 SVGIG, per germline (reference sequence). The length of the CDR3 is 12 residues. The CDR3 spells CAWSPPLRGAFF. In DNA, the CDR3 is TGTGCCTGGAGTCCCCCCCTACGGGGAGCTTTCTTT.

The rearrangement uses TRBV18 and TRBJ2-2, with 7 bases identical to TRBD1. V gave up 1 base and J gave up 5 bases; unmatched junction bases: 10. The CDR3 sequence is 17 residues long. Germline lookup yields CDR1 KGHSH and CDR2 LQKENI. CDR3 nucleotide sequence: TGTGCCAGCTCACCACAGAACTCGGGACAGATGACCGGGGAGCTGTTTTTT. Protein product: CASSPQNSGQMTGELFF.

This sequence joins TRBV7-3 and TRBJ2-1, with TRBD2 matching 14 bases. Germline assignment: CDR1 SGHTA and CDR2 FQGTGA. The CDR3 has 19 residues. V shed 4 bases, J shed 5 bases, and the junction held 13 bases outside the gene matches. The CDR3 spells CASSSTPGTSGSRNNEQFF. CDR3 coding DNA: TGTGCCAGCAGCTCAACCCCAGGGACTAGCGGGAGTCGGAACAATGAGCAGTTCTTC.

This clone was counted once. The rearrangement uses TRBV6-1 and TRBJ2-1; D gene unclear. CDR3 length: 15 residues. Germline CDR1 reads MNHNS; CDR2 reads SASEGT. V lost 7 bases, J lost 5 bases, and 18 bases lay in between. CDR3 amino acids: CASMIGPSVNNEQFF. The CDR3 bases are TGTGCCAGCATGATTGGCCCGAGCGTCAACAATGAGCAGTTCTTC.

The rearrangement uses TRBV4-2 and TRBJ2-5; 7 bases align to TRBD2. The CDR3 runs to 16 residues. The junction had 12 bases not matched to a gene; V was cut back by 4 bases and J by 4 bases. Germline-derived CDR1 and CDR2 are LGHNA and YNFKEQ. In nucleotides, the CDR3 is TGTGCCAGCAGCCCAGTAGTGGGAGGGGCCGGAGAGACCCAGTACTTC. Protein product: CASSPVVGGAGETQYF.

The chain uses TRBV27 and TRBJ2-4, with TRBD2 identical over 11 bases. CDR3 length: 16 amino acids. V dropped 2 bases and J dropped 8; count of bases not matched to a gene: 8. Germline-derived CDR1 and CDR2 are MNHEY and SMNVEV (reference sequence). CDR3 DNA: TGTGCCAGCAGTTTACTAGCGGGAGGATCGACGCACATTCAGTACTTC. Amino acids: CASSLLAGGSTHIQYF.

In its sample, this clone was seen once. The chain couples TRBV5-6 to TRBJ2-7; D might be TRBD1 (6 bases). The CDR3 is 14 residues long. CDR1 SGHDT and CDR2 YYEEEE come from the germline V gene. Trimming removed 2 bases at V and 1 base at J, with 10 bases between. The CDR3 DNA is TGTGCCAGCAGCTTTCTCGGACAGTCCTACGAGCAGTACTTC. Amino acids: CASSFLGQSYEQYF.

This chain connects TRBV15 to TRBJ1-1; a weak D match, TRBD1 (5 bases). CDR3 length equals 16 residues. The V gene lost 3 bases and the J gene lost 6 bases, with 20 bases spanning the gap. Looked up from germline, CDR1 is LNHNV and CDR2 is YYDKDF (reference sequence). CDR3 nucleotide sequence: TGTGCCACCAGCAGTACTAATTGGGGCCAGTTCGCTGAAGCTTTCTTT. Amino acids: CATSSTNWGQFAEAFF. The full variable domain, its missing parts supplied by reference TRBV15 and TRBJ1-1, is DAMVIQNPRYQVTQFGKPVTLSCSQTLNHNVMYWYQQKSSQAPKLLFHYYDKDFNNEADTPDNFQSRRPNTSFCFLDIRSPGLGDTAMYLCATSSTNWGQFAEAFFGQGTRLTVV.

This clone was found a few times. This sequence joins TRBV5-5 and TRBJ2-3; TRBD2 aligns across 8 bases. This CDR3 contains 15 residues. Trimming removed 4 bases from V and 2 bases from J; junction bases left unmatched: 6. The germline gives CDR1 SGHKS, CDR2 YYEKEE (reference sequence). The CDR3 reads CASSSISGITDTQYF. CDR3 nucleotide sequence: TGTGCCAGCAGCAGTATTAGCGGGATCACAGATACGCAGTATTTT.

The V call is TRBV4-2, the J call TRBJ2-7; D is perhaps TRBD2 (6 bases). Germline values: CDR1 LGHNA, CDR2 YNFKEQ. The CDR3 contains 16 residues. Trimming shortened V by 4 bases and J by 0 bases, and 16 bases separated the two germline ends. DNA for the CDR3: TGTGCCAGCAGCCGAGATGTACGGGGGTACTCCTACGAGCAGTACTTC. Translating it yields CASSRDVRGYSYEQYF.

DNA of the CDR3: TGTGCCAGCAGCGTACTTAGCGGGAGCTACGGAAATGAGCAGTTCTTC. Encoded protein: CASSVLSGSYGNEQFF. The chain employs TRBV7-8 and TRBJ2-1; TRBD2 matches 9 bases. The CDR3 runs 16 residues. V trimming: 5 bases; J trimming: 7 bases; junction bases outside the gene matches: 12. Germline V gives CDR1 SGHVS, CDR2 FQNEAQ.

The V call is TRBV12-5, the J call TRBJ1-5; TRBD1 is a possible D gene (6 bases). V dropped 7 bases and J dropped 9 bases, with 31 bases sitting between them. The length of the CDR3 is 18 residues. Per the germline V gene, CDR1 is LGHNT and CDR2 is FRNRAP. CDR3 protein: CASAIIPRERGQSMPQHF. The CDR3 DNA is TGTGCTAGTGCCATTATTCCCCGAGAGAGGGGACAATCAATGCCCCAGCATTTT.

The rearrangement joins TRBV7-6 to TRBJ1-5; D is perhaps TRBD1 (5 bases). V lost 6 bases to trimming and J lost 5 bases, with 14 bases between them. CDR1 and CDR2 from the germline V gene are SGHVS and FNYEAQ. CDR3 length: 14 residues. CDR3 in amino acids: CASSPEGTYQPQHF. In DNA, the CDR3 is TGTGCCAGCAGTCCCGAGGGGACTTATCAGCCCCAGCATTTT.

This clone was seen a few times. The DNA of the CDR3 is TGTGCCAGCAGCTTGCAACAGGGTAACTATGGCTACACCTTC. Translated, it gives CASSLQQGNYGYTF. V usage is TRBV5-5 and J usage is TRBJ1-2, with a tentative D call TRBD1 (6 bases). The CDR3 spans 14 residues. V was clipped by 1 base and J by 1 base, with 8 bases between them. The germline V gene encodes CDR1 SGHKS and CDR2 YYEKEE (reference sequence).

The chain carries TRBV9 and TRBJ2-1; perhaps TRBD1 as D (6 bases). CDR3 size: 15 residues. The germline V gene has CDR1 SGDLS and CDR2 YYNGEE. The germline V and J ends were trimmed by 4 bases and 6 bases, with 17 bases remaining between them. CDR3 DNA: TGTGCCAGCAGCATCTCAGGGGTGGCTAGCAATGAGCAGTTCTTC. Protein: CASSISGVASNEQFF. Together with reference TRBV9 and TRBJ2-1, the CDR3 gives the full variable domain: DSGVTQTPKHLITATGQRVTLRCSPRSGDLSVYWYQQSLDQGLQFLIQYYNGEERAKGNILERFSAQQFPDLHSELNLSSLELGDSALYFCASSISGVASNEQFFGPGTRLTVL.

This chain joins TRBV29-1 and TRBJ2-7; 8 nucleotides align to TRBD2. This CDR3 spans 14 amino acids. V was pared by 0 bases and J by 2 bases, with 3 bases of the junction left unmatched. In germline, CDR1 is SQVTM, CDR2 ANQGSEA. The chain's CDR3 is CSVEDREGTYEQYF. The CDR3 DNA reads TGCAGCGTTGAAGATCGGGAGGGAACCTACGAGCAGTACTTC.

This clone was recorded once. The gene calls are TRBV5-4 and TRBJ2-1; 12 bases fit TRBD2. V dropped 3 bases and J dropped 4; count of bases not matched to a gene: 2. CDR1 is SGHNT and CDR2 is YYREEE in the germline V gene (reference sequence). CDR3 size: 15 residues. DNA for the CDR3: TGTGCCAGCAGCTCCGGGACTAGCGGGTACAATGAGCAGTTCTTC. The encoded protein is CASSSGTSGYNEQFF.